This T cell receptor beta chain was obtained from a study of beta chain features in type 1 diabetes (dated by TCRdb to the late 2010s). For the study in its entirety: Mean age, gender distribution, total cell number and subset yield were not different between patients and healthy donors. Across all samples, 107,917,701 sorted cells were examined, and cell number per subset correlated strongly with RNA yield. In the study, TCRB repertoires of sorted circulating CD4+ T cell subsets from recently diagnosed type 1 diabetes patients were compared with those of matched healthy donors. Regulatory and stem cell-like memory subsets were obtained from only 8 patients and about eight healthy donors, while naive and central memory subsets were obtained from all 28 donors. Overall results and qualifications from the work: Because the HLA sub-analyses included only small numbers of individuals, any influence of HLA type on TCRB rearrangement was left unresolved. Type 1 diabetes patients showed a moderate but significant shortening of TCRB CDR3 length in all four CD4+ subsets. PCR might favor shorter templates, but patient and control samples were amplified and corrected together, so any skew would affect both groups equally. Because cDNA rather than genomic DNA was sequenced, highly expressing activated cells could have been over-represented, although no difference in activation and CD3 levels was found between groups. Naive, central memory and regulatory TCRB repertoires appeared to be more alike among patients than among healthy donors. At VDJ recombination sites, patients with type 1 diabetes made fewer insertions and deleted more nucleotides, a pattern implying thymic rearrangement abnormalities.

Each donor gave one peripheral blood draw, averaging roughly 120 mL, which was collected into heparinised tubes. Using a panel that included CD45RO, CCR7, CD25, CD127, CD95 and CD27, naive, central memory, regulatory and stem cell-like memory CD4+ T cells were sorted on a BD FACSAria II. Purity was above 95% for every sorted population. PBMCs were separated immediately by Lymphoprep density gradient centrifugation and were stained directly, without being cultured. To minimize batch effects, samples were stained and sorted in pairs, one healthy donor with one patient per experiment. The CDR3 runs 16 residues from the cysteine to the phenylalanine. Only the CDR3 region is kept as DNA, spanning 48 bases read in frame from base 1. Reading the germline V gene (reference sequence) gives CDR1 LNHDA and CDR2 SQIVND. The V and J ends are trimmed by 5 bases and 0 bases, leaving 13 bases between them. The entire amount of isolated RNA was reverse transcribed using the High Capacity cDNA Reverse Transcription Kit, so the sequenced TCRB transcripts were expressed ones. Deep immunoSEQ sequencing was performed on naive, central memory and regulatory T cell samples, with an average of roughly 3.3 million total reads per sample. Sorted cells were lysed in RLT buffer, and RNA was extracted using DNase-treated RNeasy Micro or Mini kits according to cell number. Each cell subset was processed separately to prevent cross-contamination, with patient and healthy donor samples processed together. TCRB sequences were amplified from cDNA with the immunoSEQ multiplex PCR, producing 87-bp fragments spanning the CDR3 region. The amplicons were sequenced using the Illumina HiSeq platform. From the authors' description of their analysis: PCR bias was corrected computationally using synthetic template baselines, and reads within Hamming distance 2 were collapsed, with unmergeable singletons discarded. Reads were aligned against IMGT so that V, D and J genes, CDR3 length and insertions or deletions at six rearrangement sites could be assigned. Within each subset, clonotype counts were normalized to the number of sorted cells before true diversity and Gini coefficients were calculated with the tcR R package. Repertoire sharing was quantified using the overlap coefficient calculated on TCRB nucleotide sequences. Held by TCRdb, this immuneACCESS table contains in-frame sequences only and omits some clones. Under half of the omission traces to an unresolved V gene where checked; the cause of the rest is unknown. The D gene and trimming were derived from the DNA, and the V and J assignments and clone size from that table. The sample profile shows around 160,000 clones; roughly 10% of them were found once. 0.65% to 0.9% of the sample is held by the ten biggest clonotypes.

Of note for this clone: Its antigen remains undetermined. No base quality values were provided; no much bigger clone lies one nucleotide off.

The receptor's source is a woman between 25 and 40 years old with type 1 diabetes. Sample: central memory CD4+ T cells from blood. Recombination connected TRBV19 to TRBJ2-2; a weak D assignment points to TRBD2 (5 bases agree). The nucleotide sequence reads as follows: TGTGCCAGTAGTTCAGCTTTGGGAGCGAACACCGGGGAGCTGTTTTTT. This yields the protein CASSSALGANTGELFF.